One and the same sample provided the 11 T cell receptor beta chains below, sequenced in a study of T cell changes during pregnancy in multiple sclerosis. Clones were sequenced by immunoSEQ multiplex PCR, and TCRdb holds only the in-frame ones, with some missing. The data contain around 95,000 clones, roughly 94% of them seen just once; the ten biggest clones take up approximately 2.4%. This sample comprised peripheral blood, obtained after pregnancy. The receptor source for this set is a female donor in good health, enrolled as a control in a pregnancy study.

V usage is TRBV30 and J usage is TRBJ1-2, with TRBD1 identical over 8 bases. Germline V gene data show CDR1 as GTSNPN and CDR2 as SVGIG (reference sequence). The CDR3 consists of 13 residues. J gave up 7 bases and V 4 bases, and 8 bases lay outside the gene matches. The CDR3 sequence: CAWTGGFFFGYTF. The CDR3 bases are TGTGCCTGGACAGGGGGCTTTTTTTTTGGCTACACCTTC. Full variable domain (missing parts from reference TRBV30 and TRBJ1-2): SQTIHQWPATLVQPVGSPLSLECTVEGTSNPNLYWYRQAAGRGLQLLFYSVGIGQISSEVPQNLSASRPQDRQFILSSKKLLLSDSGFYLCAWTGGFFFGYTFGSGTRLTVV.

J is TRBJ2-2 and V is TRBV13; 7 bases map to TRBD2. The CDR3 loop spans 14 amino acids. CDR1 PRHDT and CDR2 FYEKMQ come from the germline V gene (reference sequence). Trimming at V came to 5 bases and at J to 7 bases, leaving 7 bases not matched to a gene. DNA for the CDR3: TGTGCCAGCAGCGTCGGGACTACCAGCGGGGAGCTGTTTTTT. Translating gives CASSVGTTSGELFF.

The gene calls are TRBV29-1 and TRBJ2-5; TRBD2 agrees at 11 bases. This CDR3 is 17 amino acids long. V was pared by 5 bases and J by 2 bases, with 13 bases of the junction left unmatched. CDR1 and CDR2 from the germline V gene are SQVTM and ANQGSEA. The CDR3 loop reads CSVNDFPGLADQETQYF. Written as DNA, the CDR3 is TGCAGCGTTAACGACTTTCCGGGACTAGCGGATCAAGAGACCCAGTACTTC. Supplemented by reference TRBV29-1 and TRBJ2-5, the full variable domain reads SAVISQKPSRDICQRGTSLTIQCQVDSQVTMMFWYRQQPGQSLTLIATANQGSEATYESGFVIDKFPISRPNLTFSTLTVSNMSPEDSSIYLCSVNDFPGLADQETQYFGPGTRLLVL.

The gene calls are TRBV4-1 and TRBJ2-7; tentative D call: TRBD2 (6 bases). Trimming removed 3 bases at V and 9 bases at J, with 15 bases between. CDR1 MGHRA and CDR2 YSYEKL come from the germline V gene. The CDR3 has 13 amino acids. The CDR3 DNA sequence: TGCGCCAGCAGCCAGAACTACCAGGGAGGGCAGTACTTC. It specifies CASSQNYQGGQYF.

This clone came up once. The chain links TRBV13 to TRBJ1-2; D might be TRBD1 (5 bases). The CDR3 runs to 17 residues. Germline V CDR1 and CDR2: PRHDT, FYEKMQ (reference sequence). Trimming removed 0 bases from V and 4 bases from J, with 18 bases in between. CDR3 sequence reads: CASSLGLNSGLPYGYTF. The CDR3 coding sequence is TGTGCCAGCAGCTTAGGCCTAAACTCGGGACTGCCCTATGGCTACACCTTC. The complete variable domain, with remaining parts taken from reference TRBV13 and TRBJ1-2, reads AAGVIQSPRHLIKEKRETATLKCYPIPRHDTVYWYQQGPGQDPQFLISFYEKMQSDKGSIPDRFSAQQFSDYHSELNMSSLELGDSALYFCASSLGLNSGLPYGYTFGSGTRLTVV.

This clone appeared once. This rearrangement joins TRBV15 to TRBJ2-4, with 9 positions matching TRBD2. Germline loops: CDR1 LNHNV, CDR2 YYDKDF (reference sequence). The trim removed 4 bases at V and 1 base at J, leaving 8 bases unmatched. The CDR3 spans 17 residues. The CDR3 coding sequence is TGTGCCACCAGCATCGCGGGGGGGGGTGGGGCCAAAAACATTCAGTACTTC. The encoded protein is CATSIAGGGGAKNIQYF.

The V and J genes are TRBV6-5 and TRBJ2-1, with 8 bases aligning to TRBD1. The germline gives CDR1 MNHEY, CDR2 SVGAGI. This CDR3 is 11 amino acids long. CDR3 nucleotide sequence: TGTGCAACCACGGACAGGGCGGGTCGGTTCTTC. Its protein is CATTDRAGRFF.

The chain uses TRBV10-2 and TRBJ2-2, with D unclear. Germline assignment: CDR1 WSHSY and CDR2 SAAADI. Trimming took 6 bases from V and 8 from J, leaving 10 bases between them. The CDR3 covers 12 residues. The DNA of the CDR3 is TGCGCCAGCAGATCCTTAATAGGGGAGCTGTTTTTT. The encoded protein is CASRSLIGELFF.

Here the CDR3 DNA reads TGTGCCAGCCTTAGACAGAGCTCCTACGAGCAGTACTTC. It yields the protein CASLRQSSYEQYF. This chain connects TRBV6-1 to TRBJ2-7, with TRBD1 as a possible D gene (5 bases). Germline CDR1 is MNHNS and CDR2 is SASEGT. The V end was cut by 8 bases, the J end by 0 bases, with 11 bases between. This CDR3 comprises 13 residues.

This chain connects TRBV7-9 to TRBJ2-7; perhaps TRBD1 as D (6 bases). This CDR3 contains 14 residues. Germline CDR1 and CDR2: SEHNR and FQNEAQ (reference sequence). Deletions cut 4 bases from V and 4 bases from J, with 14 bases between. DNA for the CDR3: TGTGCCAGCAGCTCAACAGGGAAAGCGTACGAGCAGTACTTC. As protein: CASSSTGKAYEQYF.

DNA of the CDR3: TGTGCCACCAGCAGATATCCGGGACTAAACCTTGGGGGGGAGCTGTTTTTT. This gives the protein CATSRYPGLNLGGELFF. This chain connects TRBV15 to TRBJ2-2; TRBD2 matches 7 bases. The CDR3 has 17 residues. Germline V gives CDR1 LNHNV, CDR2 YYDKDF (reference sequence). Trimming took 2 bases from V and 8 from J; bases not matched to a gene: 14.